This T cell receptor beta chain was captured in a study of CD8 T cells in Susac syndrome. Study-level findings and limits: A relatively small number of individuals underwent TCR sequencing and HLA analysis.

The RNA input was roughly 0.5 to 1 ug, and it was reverse transcribed with random hexamers. An immunoSEQ multiplex PCR amplified TCR beta CDR3 over 54 Vbeta and 13 Jbeta. TCRdb redid the calling of the immunoSEQ multiplex PCR reads with MiXCR, one entry per CDR3 protein. This table holds more than 200,000 distinct CDR3 sequences, around 93% found once. Peripheral blood CD8+ and CD4+ T cells were profiled by TCR beta sequencing. In contrast to the negatively isolated CD8+ and CD4+ T cells, TEMRA cells were FACS-enriched. Note on this clonotype: Its specificity is unknown.

The receptor was derived from a human donor with multiple sclerosis. The sample comprised CD4+ T cells from PBMCs.

CDR3 sequence (DNA): TGTGCCAGCAGCTGGGGGCTCCCCAGCGAGGGTTACGAGCAGTACTTC. Protein sequence: CASSWGLPSEGYEQYF. The rearrangement links TRBV2 to TRBJ2-7; weak D call: TRBD1 (6 bases). CDR3 length: 16 amino acids. With 6 bases removed from V and 4 bases from J, the gap between germline ends came to 22 bases. CDR1 is SNHLY, CDR2 FYNNEI, per germline.